These 31 T cell receptor beta chains were sequenced from one sample in a study of T cell responses to AZD1222 COVID-19 vaccine. Measured with immunoSEQ multiplex PCR; TCRdb has only the in-frame clones, and not every one. The data hold approximately 130,000 clones, with 85% to 90% observed a single time. Sequences were derived from peripheral blood, sampled on day 0 of MenACWY control vaccination. Every receptor here comes from an adult in good health.

CDR3 in amino acids: CAWTPDSNYGYTF. The CDR3 region has the DNA TGTGCCTGGACTCCCGACAGCAACTATGGCTACACCTTC. V and J are TRBV30 and TRBJ1-2; D possibly corresponds to TRBD1 (5 bases). With 4 bases removed from V and 2 bases from J, the gap between germline ends came to 11 bases. Germline CDR1 reads GTSNPN; CDR2 reads SVGIG (reference sequence). The CDR3 totals 13 residues.

The chain links TRBV11-3 to TRBJ2-7, with D perhaps TRBD1 or TRBD2 (6 bases each). CDR1 and CDR2 (germline): SGHNT, YENEEA. Between the trimmed V and J ends, which lost 1 base and 3 bases, there was a span of 10 bases. The CDR3 contains 14 residues. The CDR3 nucleotides are TGTGCCAGCAGCTTAGCCGGGGGCATCTACGAGCAGTACTTC. This translates into CASSLAGGIYEQYF.

The V gene is TRBV7-3, the J gene TRBJ2-2; D is tentatively TRBD1 or TRBD2 (6 bases each). Germline V gives CDR1 SGHTA, CDR2 FQGTGA. The V and J ends lost 5 bases and 0 bases respectively, with 13 bases between them. The CDR3 has 16 amino acids. The CDR3 sequence: CASSINGGANTGELFF. The DNA of the CDR3 is TGTGCCAGCAGCATAAACGGGGGCGCGAACACCGGGGAGCTGTTTTTT.

This clone was counted once. The CDR3 is CASGLGQSGNEQFF. The CDR3 DNA reads as TGTGCTAGTGGTTTGGGGCAAAGTGGAAATGAGCAGTTCTTC. The chain recombines TRBV12-5 with TRBJ2-1; D unclear. The CDR3 is 14 amino acids. CDR1 is LGHNT and CDR2 is FRNRAP in the germline V gene. V lost 1 base to trimming and J lost 7 bases, with 11 bases between them.

This clone has a single count. V usage is TRBV7-9 and J usage is TRBJ1-1; unclear D gene. The CDR3 spans 12 residues. Germline values: CDR1 SEHNR, CDR2 FQNEAQ (reference sequence). Deletions cut 1 base from V and 8 bases from J, with 8 bases between. The CDR3 coding sequence is TGTGCCAGCAGCTTAGTAGTGACAGAAGCTTTCTTT. Its translation: CASSLVVTEAFF.

The chain has TRBV5-5 and TRBJ1-5; D is unresolved. This CDR3 has 17 amino acids. Germline CDR1 and CDR2: SGHKS and YYEKEE (reference sequence). Trimming stripped 0 bases from V and 0 bases from J, with 13 bases between. Here the CDR3 reads CASSLAWLGNSNQPQHF. The CDR3 DNA follows: TGTGCCAGCAGCTTGGCTTGGTTGGGGAATAGCAATCAGCCCCAGCATTTT.

V gene TRBV6-1 combines with J gene TRBJ2-1; D not resolved. V was clipped by 0 bases and J by 0 bases, with 15 bases between them. CDR1 is MNHNS, CDR2 SASEGT, per germline. The CDR3 contains 18 residues. The CDR3 spells CASSEAFARTSSYNEQFF. CDR3 bases: TGTGCCAGCAGTGAAGCGTTTGCGCGCACGAGCTCCTACAATGAGCAGTTCTTC.

The gene calls are TRBV27 and TRBJ2-7; 7 positions agree with TRBD1. CDR3 length equals 13 residues. The V gene's germline CDR1 is MNHEY and CDR2 SMNVEV (reference sequence). J gave up 2 bases and V 10 bases, and 8 bases lay outside the gene matches. In nucleotides, the CDR3 is TGTGCCACCGGACCGGGACAGACCTACGAGCAGTACTTC. It yields the protein CATGPGQTYEQYF.

This sequence joins TRBV6-1 and TRBJ2-4, with a tentative D call TRBD2 (6 bases). The germline V gene encodes CDR1 MNHNS and CDR2 SASEGT. The CDR3 has 16 amino acids. V lost 1 base and J lost 2, with 12 bases in between. CDR3 DNA: TGTGCCAGCAGTGAAGGCCTTGGGAGGCCCAAAAACATTCAGTACTTC. The encoded protein is CASSEGLGRPKNIQYF.

V gene TRBV1 combines with J gene TRBJ2-2; TRBD2 is the table's D call and was not checked against the DNA. TRBV1 is a known pseudogene. The CDR3 covers 18 residues. The CDR3 DNA is TGCACCAGCAGCCGAGAGGAGAGACTAGCGACCCGGGCCGGGGAGCTGTTTTTT. Its translation is CTSSREERLATRAGELFF.

This chain joins TRBV20-1 and TRBJ1-4; no reliable D call. Trimming took off 3 bases at V and 3 bases at J, with 11 bases between the two ends. Germline CDR1 DFQATT, CDR2 SNEGSKA (reference sequence). This CDR3 comprises 14 residues. The CDR3 region is CSASQTGSNEKLFF. The CDR3 nucleotides read TGCAGTGCTAGTCAGACCGGATCTAATGAAAAACTGTTTTTT.

The chain carries TRBV10-2 and TRBJ1-2; D is perhaps TRBD1 (6 bases). Germline CDR1 reads WSHSY; CDR2 reads SAAADI. V lost 3 bases to trimming and J lost 7 bases, with 12 bases between them. This CDR3 is 13 amino acids long. CDR3 protein: CASSEQDSIGYTF. For the CDR3, the DNA is TGCGCCAGCAGTGAACAGGACAGTATTGGCTACACCTTC.

The chain has TRBV10-1 and TRBJ2-3; TRBD2 matches 9 bases. Losses at the gene ends were 4 bases for V and 2 bases for J; bases not matched to a gene: 4. Germline V gene sequence: CDR1 WNHNN, CDR2 SYGVQD (reference sequence). This CDR3 has 15 amino acids. The CDR3, as DNA: TGCGCCAGCAGTGCGGCTAGCGGGAACACAGATACGCAGTATTTT. It encodes CASSAASGNTDTQYF.

The rearrangement uses TRBV4-1 and TRBJ2-7, with no clear D. Per the germline V gene, CDR1 is MGHRA and CDR2 is YSYEKL. CDR3 length: 15 amino acids. V was cut by 6 bases and J by 6 bases, with 21 bases left in between. The CDR3 DNA follows: TGCGCCAGCAGTCTCCCGGGCGCACCCTTGGGCGAGCAGTACTTC. Encoded protein: CASSLPGAPLGEQYF.

The CDR3: CASSPQGAEQYF. Here the CDR3 DNA reads TGTGCCAGCAGTCCACAGGGAGCCGAGCAGTACTTC. This chain uses TRBV27 with TRBJ2-7; tentative D call: TRBD1 (6 bases). Per the germline V gene, CDR1 is MNHEY and CDR2 is SMNVEV (reference sequence). V was clipped by 5 bases and J by 6 bases, with 11 bases between them. The CDR3 is made up of 12 amino acids.

This sequence joins TRBV15 and TRBJ1-2, with 7 bases matching TRBD1. The CDR3 sequence is 13 residues long. Germline CDR1 reads LNHNV; CDR2 reads YYDKDF (reference sequence). Trimming took 5 bases from V and 8 from J; bases not matched to a gene: 8. CDR3 in amino acids: CATSSHRGGGYTF. The DNA for the CDR3 is TGTGCCACCAGCTCACACAGGGGAGGCGGCTACACCTTC.

The CDR3: CATSDLAGEQFF. In nucleotides, the CDR3 is TGTGCCACCAGTGACTTAGCCGGTGAGCAGTTCTTC. The chain uses TRBV24-1 and TRBJ2-1, with D unresolved. V shed 4 bases and J shed 9 bases, with 9 bases lying between them. The germline CDR1 and CDR2 sequences are KGHDR and SFDVKD. This CDR3 contains 12 residues.

The V call is TRBV5-8, the J call TRBJ2-7, with D tentatively TRBD1 or TRBD2 (6 bases each). Trimming stripped 1 base from V and 1 base from J, with 12 bases between. Germline V gene data show CDR1 as SGHTS and CDR2 as YDEGEE. This CDR3 has 15 amino acids. The CDR3 bases are TGTGCCAGCAGCTTGATGAGGGGGGCTTCCTACGAGCAGTACTTC. Its translation: CASSLMRGASYEQYF.

V is TRBV19 and J is TRBJ2-7; 11 nucleotides line up with TRBD2. V lost 4 bases and J lost 4; bases outside the gene matches: 9. The CDR3 consists of 16 residues. Germline CDR1 LNHDA, CDR2 SQIVND (reference sequence). The CDR3 DNA reads as TGTGCCAGTAGTACTGAGCTAGCGGGAGGCGCATACGAGCAGTACTTC. Its protein is CASSTELAGGAYEQYF.

The chain carries TRBV11-2 and TRBJ2-1, with 12 nucleotides matching TRBD2. With V trimmed by 6 bases and J by 1 base, 4 bases remained unmatched. The V gene's germline CDR1 is SGHAT and CDR2 FQNNGV. CDR3 size: 16 residues. This chain's CDR3 is CASRTSGRSSYNEQFF. The CDR3 region has the DNA TGTGCCAGCAGGACTAGCGGGAGAAGTTCCTACAATGAGCAGTTCTTC.

The chain carries TRBV3-1 (or the pseudogene TRBV3-2) and TRBJ2-1; 7 bases are shared with TRBD2. The trim removed 0 bases at V and 10 bases at J, leaving 3 bases unmatched. From germline, CDR1 is LGHDT and CDR2 YNNKEL (reference sequence). This CDR3 has 13 amino acids. DNA of the CDR3: TGTGCCAGCAGCCAAGATCGAGCGGGAGAGCAGTTCTTC. Residues: CASSQDRAGEQFF.

This sequence joins TRBV30 and TRBJ2-7, with 9 bases that match TRBD1. The CDR3 has 13 residues. With 8 bases clipped from V and 0 bases from J, the junction kept 5 bases outside the gene matches. Germline CDR1 GTSNPN, CDR2 SVGIG (reference sequence). The CDR3 reads CASGTGSSYEQYF. The CDR3 region has the DNA TGTGCCAGCGGGACAGGGAGCTCCTACGAGCAGTACTTC.

V gene TRBV7-8 combines with J gene TRBJ1-6; 7 bases map to TRBD1. The CDR3 consists of 17 residues. V dropped 5 bases and J dropped 6; count of bases not matched to a gene: 13. Germline V lookup: CDR1 SGHVS, CDR2 FQNEAQ. In DNA, the CDR3 is TGTGCCAGCAGCCCCACCCCCGGGACAGTACTTAATTCACCCCTCCACTTT. It translates to CASSPTPGTVLNSPLHF.

The J gene is TRBJ2-3, the V gene TRBV24-1; possible D gene TRBD2, 6 bases. In germline, CDR1 is KGHDR, CDR2 SFDVKD. CDR3 length: 19 residues. The V end lost 4 bases, the J end lost 3 bases, and 25 bases lay between the germline ends. Written as DNA, the CDR3 is TGTGCCACCAGTGACGCCCGGCCCCACCTAGGGCGGGGTACAGATACGCAGTATTTT. Protein sequence: CATSDARPHLGRGTDTQYF.

Comments on this clone: The same CDR3 arises from other DNA sequences in this sample as well. The chain recombines TRBV10-3 with TRBJ1-1; D perhaps matches TRBD1 (6 bases). With 7 bases removed from V and 1 base from J, the gap between germline ends came to 7 bases. The CDR3 has 12 residues. CDR1 is ENHRY, CDR2 SYGVKD, per germline. The CDR3 loop is CAIKGGNTEAFF. The CDR3 DNA reads as TGTGCCATCAAGGGGGGGAACACTGAAGCTTTCTTT.

The J gene is TRBJ2-2, the V gene TRBV10-3; 8 nucleotides line up with TRBD1. Trimming cost V 5 bases and J 7 bases; bases outside gene matches: 9. CDR3 length: 15 amino acids. Looked up from germline, CDR1 is ENHRY and CDR2 is SYGVKD. CDR3 residues: CAISNVGQADGELFF. The CDR3 nucleotides read TGTGCCATCAGTAACGTGGGACAGGCAGACGGGGAGCTGTTTTTT.

J is TRBJ2-7 and V is TRBV6-5; D not resolved. The CDR3 extends over 14 amino acids. V lost 0 bases, J lost 0 bases, and 6 bases lay in between. Germline loops: CDR1 MNHEY, CDR2 SVGAGI. In nucleotides, the CDR3 is TGTGCCAGCAGTTACTCGTGGGACTCCTACGAGCAGTACTTC. Amino acid sequence: CASSYSWDSYEQYF.

The chain is built from TRBV30 and TRBJ2-7; the match to TRBD2 covers 12 bases. V lost 3 bases, J lost 3 bases, and 0 bases stayed unmatched. CDR1 is GTSNPN and CDR2 is SVGIG in the germline V gene (reference sequence). The CDR3 sequence is 13 residues long. The CDR3 region is CAWRTSGSYEQYF. Written as DNA, the CDR3 is TGTGCCTGGAGGACTAGCGGGAGCTACGAGCAGTACTTC.

The chain uses TRBV29-1 and TRBJ2-5, with TRBD1 identical over 7 bases. CDR1 and CDR2 (germline): SQVTM, ANQGSEA. The trim removed 7 bases at V and 4 bases at J, leaving 6 bases unmatched. The CDR3 consists of 12 residues. CDR3 in amino acids: CSARQGRETQYF. Written as DNA, the CDR3 is TGCAGCGCAAGACAGGGTCGAGAGACCCAGTACTTC.

This chain links TRBV6-2 or TRBV6-3 with TRBJ2-2; D is undetermined. The CDR3 is 16 residues long. Germline V gives CDR1 MNHEY, CDR2 SVGEGT. The V end lost 0 bases, the J end lost 4 bases, and 12 bases lay between the germline ends. The CDR3 loop reads CASSYSRGSATGELFF. DNA of the CDR3: TGTGCCAGCAGTTACTCTAGAGGTTCGGCCACCGGGGAGCTGTTTTTT.

Worth noting for this clone: The sample contains more than one DNA sequence encoding this CDR3. The chain couples TRBV3-1 (or the pseudogene TRBV3-2) to TRBJ2-7; 9 bases align to TRBD2. Germline CDR1 is LGHDT and CDR2 is YNNKEL (reference sequence). This CDR3 region has 16 residues. After removal of 4 bases from V and 6 bases from J, the junction contained 13 bases not matched to a gene. The CDR3 nucleotides are TGTGCCAGCAGCCCGGGATTAGCGGGAGTGGGAAGCGAGCAGTACTTC. Translation: CASSPGLAGVGSEQYF.